This T cell receptor (beta chain) was identified in a study of T cells in Graves' hyperthyroidism and ophthalmopathy. CDR1 and CDR2 (germline): DFQATT, SNEGSKA (reference sequence). The CDR3 spans 12 residues. Trimming cost V 2 bases and J 5 bases, with 8 bases left between them. Amplified TCR beta CDR3 regions derived from RNA transcripts. HTBI primers drove first-round RT-PCR of the TCR CDR3. Using its own MiXCR run on the multiplex PCR reads, TCRdb lists one record per CDR3 protein. The sample includes about 640,000 distinct CDR3 sequences, roughly 14% of them seen just once. This clonotype has a count of ten or more.

Material for sequencing was blood. The clonotype comes from a woman between 45 and 65 years old with Graves' ophthalmopathy. This chain joins TRBV20-1 and TRBJ2-3; D not certain. CDR3 protein: CSARLWGDTQYF. The CDR3, as DNA: TGCAGTGCTAGATTGTGGGGAGATACGCAGTATTTT.